This T cell receptor beta chain is from a study of OX40 agonist ivuxolimab in advanced cancers. Across the study: Partial response was recorded in three patients: one hepatocellular carcinoma and two cutaneous melanoma cases.

Regarding this clone: The antigen is not known.

TCRdb keeps only in-frame clones here, not all; method: immunoSEQ multiplex PCR. Of 55,000 to 75,000 clones in the sample, roughly 80% were seen once. The CDR3 is made up of 19 amino acids. The V end was cut by 0 bases, the J end by 2 bases, with 22 bases between. From germline, CDR1 is LNHDA and CDR2 SQIVND (reference sequence). The cohort excluded patients with autoimmune disease history or systemic immunosuppression. Study-wide results and limits: Those patients achieving a partial response at 0.1-3.0 mg/kg showed among the lowest clonal expansion.

This specimen consisted of CD4+ or CD8+ T cells sorted from blood, obtained in a trial of the OX40 agonist ivuxolimab. The V call is TRBV19, the J call TRBJ1-2; D is unclear. This sequence originates from an adult with an advanced solid tumor such as melanoma, head and neck, liver or kidney cancer. The CDR3: CASSIDTAAWGASNYGYTF. In DNA, the CDR3 is TGTGCCAGTAGTATAGATACCGCAGCTTGGGGAGCCTCGAACTATGGCTACACCTTC.